This is a list of T cell receptor beta chains from one sample in a study of shared clonotypes between healthy human individuals. The method was immunoSEQ multiplex PCR; TCRdb's version includes in-frame clones alone and lacks a portion of them. In the table there are 2 million to 2.5 million clones, about 92% of which are singletons. The material sequenced was naive CD8+ T cells from PBMCs. Receptor source: a man between 18 and 29 years old in good health. Some clones in this sample may be carry-over from other donors' samples. The CDR3 runs from the conserved cysteine through the conserved F or W. Each record gives: J gene, D gene, V gene, clone size, CDR3 DNA, CDR3 protein. The D gene is left open where the match is weak. Expanded clones get a size class; other rows say once, few or many, or leave the size out.

TRBJ1-1 | NA | TRBV29-1 | NA | TGCAGCGTCGTACTTAGACAGGCTGGAAACACTGAAGCTTTCTTT | CSVVLRQAGNTEAFF
TRBJ2-1 | TRBD2 | TRBV29-1 | NA | TGCAGCGTGCGGGGGGTTGAGAGTCACAATGAGCAGTTCTTC | CSVRGVESHNEQFF
TRBJ1-1 | NA | TRBV5-1 | NA | TGCGCCAGCAGTATTTGGGGGGCGAACACTGAAGCTTTCTTT | CASSIWGANTEAFF
TRBJ1-4 | NA | TRBV6-1 | NA | TGTGCCAGCAGTAGGATCGCGACTAATGAAAAACTGTTTTTT | CASSRIATNEKLFF
TRBJ2-7 | NA | TRBV6-5 | NA | TGTGCCAGCAGTTACACGGAGGTAGGCGAGCAGTACTTC | CASSYTEVGEQYF
TRBJ1-2 | NA | TRBV28 | NA | TGTGCCAGCAGTTTGTCCCGTTGGGGGGGGAGGTATGGCTACACCTTC | CASSLSRWGGRYGYTF
TRBJ1-4 | TRBD1 | TRBV27 | NA | TGTGCCAGCAAAACCAGGGAGGGGGCTGAAAAACTGTTTTTT | CASKTREGAEKLFF
TRBJ1-1 | NA | TRBV28 | NA | TGTGCCAGCTTAAATCGGGTTGGGACTGAAGCTTTCTTT | CASLNRVGTEAFF
TRBJ2-7 | TRBD2 | TRBV28 | NA | TGTGCCAGCAGTTTTAGCGGGAGCTACGAGCAGTACTTC | CASSFSGSYEQYF
TRBJ2-7 | TRBD1 | TRBV7-9 | NA | TGTGCCAGCAGCTCGCCGGACAGGGATTCAGGCGAGCAGTACTTC | CASSSPDRDSGEQYF
TRBJ1-1 | NA | TRBV30 | few | TGTGCCTGGAGTGTAAGTTTGGGAGAAGCTTTCTTT | CAWSVSLGEAFF
TRBJ1-1 | TRBD1 | TRBV4-3 | NA | TGCGCCAGCAGCCAAGACAGGGGGGATACTGAAGCTTTCTTT | CASSQDRGDTEAFF
TRBJ2-5 | NA | TRBV7-6 | once | TGTGCCAGCAGCTTGTGGCTAGTCAGGGATAAAGAGACCCAGTACTTC | CASSLWLVRDKETQYF
TRBJ1-1 | TRBD1 | TRBV28 | NA | TGTGCCAGCAGTTTGGACAGGGGGCTTGACACTGAAGCTTTCTTT | CASSLDRGLDTEAFF
TRBJ2-3 | NA | TRBV19 | NA | TGTGCCAGTAGTATCCGCGCGGCCTACACAGATACGCAGTATTTT | CASSIRAAYTDTQYF
TRBJ1-1 | NA | TRBV5-4 | NA | TGTGCCAGCAGCTGGACTGGACAGTGGGCTGAAGCTTTCTTT | CASSWTGQWAEAFF
TRBJ1-1 | NA | TRBV27 | NA | TGTGCCAGCAGTTTGGTGAAGTACACTGAAGCTTTCTTT | CASSLVKYTEAFF
TRBJ2-1 | NA | TRBV9 | once | TGTGCCAGCAGCGGCCGGATGAGCTGGGAGCAGTTCTTC | CASSGRMSWEQFF
TRBJ2-1 | TRBD2 | TRBV29-1 | NA | TGCAGCGCCGACGGGACTAGTTCTTACAATGAGCAGTTCTTC | CSADGTSSYNEQFF
TRBJ1-2 | NA | TRBV28 | NA | TGTGCCAGCAGTTTCCGGGAATCGGTTGGGGGCTACACCTTC | CASSFRESVGGYTF
TRBJ2-7 | TRBD1 | TRBV14 | NA | TGTGCCAGCAGCTGGGGACAGGGGGGGTCCTACGAGCAGTACTTC | CASSWGQGGSYEQYF
TRBJ2-5 | NA | TRBV28 | once | TGTGCCAGCAGCCAGGATCGGGTTCGTGAAGAGACCCAGTACTTC | CASSQDRVREETQYF
TRBJ2-7 | TRBD1 | TRBV7-8 | NA | TGTGCCAGCAGCCTAGGAGGGACCCGGGACAGGGTCTACGAGCAGTACTTC | CASSLGGTRDRVYEQYF
TRBJ1-4 | NA | TRBV5-8 | NA | TGTGCCAGCTACCACTGGGGGGGCAGGAATAATGAAAAACTGTTTTTT | CASYHWGGRNNEKLFF
TRBJ2-7 | TRBD1 | TRBV7-9 | once | TGTGCCAGCAGCTTACGAGGACAGGGGTACGAGCAGTACTTC | CASSLRGQGYEQYF
TRBJ2-1 | NA | TRBV27 | NA | TGTGCCAGCAGTTTGTTTTTAAACAATGAGCAGTTCTTC | CASSLFLNNEQFF
TRBJ2-7 | NA | TRBV28 | NA | TGTGCCAGCTCCATGGGCGGGTCATCCTACGAGCAGTACTTC | CASSMGGSSYEQYF
TRBJ2-2 | NA | TRBV28 | NA | TGTGCCAGCAGCTCCGCCGCCTCCGTGGGAACCGGGGAGCTGTTTTTT | CASSSAASVGTGELFF
TRBJ2-7 | NA | TRBV7-7 | once | TGTGCCAGCAGCCCCGGTTCTAACGGACCCTACGAGCAGTACTTC | CASSPGSNGPYEQYF
TRBJ2-1 | NA | TRBV27 | NA | TGTGCCAGCAGCCACAACAGGGTCGGTGAGCAGTTCTTC | CASSHNRVGEQFF
TRBJ2-7 | TRBD2 | TRBV11-2 | NA | TGTGCCAGCAGCTCTTGGCTAGCGGGGGAGAGCTCCTACGAGCAGTACTTC | CASSSWLAGESSYEQYF
TRBJ1-5 | TRBD1 | TRBV9 | NA | TGTGCCAGCAGCCGCCGAGCAGGGGGCGCGGATCAGCCCCAGCATTTT | CASSRRAGGADQPQHF
TRBJ2-7 | NA | TRBV19 | once | TGTGCCAGTAGTATAGATGCGAACTACGAGCAGTACTTC | CASSIDANYEQYF
TRBJ1-4 | NA | TRBV27 | NA | TGTGCCAGCAGTGGGTCCCAGTTAACTAATGAAAAACTGTTTTTT | CASSGSQLTNEKLFF
TRBJ2-1 | TRBD2 | TRBV6-5 | NA | TGTGCCAGCAGACATAGCGGGAGGGCCAATGAGCAGTTCTTC | CASRHSGRANEQFF
TRBJ2-7 | TRBD2 | TRBV2 | NA | TGTGCCAGCAGGTGGGGACTAGCGGCTTCCTACGAGCAGTACTTC | CASRWGLAASYEQYF
TRBJ1-3 | NA | TRBV5-6 | NA | TGTGCCAGCGGGCAGGGCTACTCTGGAAACACCATATATTTT | CASGQGYSGNTIYF
TRBJ2-3 | NA | TRBV27 | NA | TGTGCCAGCAGTTTACCGGAGCAGTATTTT | CASSLPEQYF
TRBJ1-1 | NA | TRBV30 | few | TGTGCCTGGAGTCTACATGAGTTTGAAGCTTTCTTT | CAWSLHEFEAFF